This T cell receptor beta chain was recovered during a study of T cell changes during pregnancy in multiple sclerosis. Germline V gene sequence: CDR1 PRHDT, CDR2 FYEKMQ (reference sequence). This CDR3 is built from 17 residues. Trimming removed 5 bases from V and 3 bases from J, with 17 bases in between. The method was immunoSEQ multiplex PCR; TCRdb's version includes in-frame clones alone and lacks a portion of them. The sample lists about 46,000 clones; roughly 93% were seen once. V usage is TRBV13 and J usage is TRBJ1-6, with TRBD1 as a possible D gene (6 bases). This sequence originates from a female donor in good health, enrolled as a control in a pregnancy study. Sequenced here: CD4+ T cells from peripheral blood mononuclear cells, sampled in the second trimester of pregnancy. As DNA, the CDR3 is TGTGCCAGCAGCCTGGAAACAGGGACTAACTATAATTCACCCCTCCACTTT. As protein: CASSLETGTNYNSPLHF.